The rows below give T cell receptor beta chains drawn from one sample of a study of identical twins. TCRdb called the 5' RACE reads again in MiXCR, with one record for every CDR3 protein. The table lists some 900,000 distinct CDR3 sequences, roughly an eighth of them singletons. The data also belong to a second study, concerning yellow fever vaccine responses in identical twins.

The sequencing input was PBMCs. Source of these receptors: a woman under 30 in good health. CDR3s include the opening cysteine and the closing phenylalanine or tryptophan. D genes are given only for firm matches. For some rows the clone size is stated as once, few or many, or as a class when expanded; others skip it.

j_gene | d_gene | abundance | v_gene | CDR3nt | CDR3aa
TRBJ2-1 | TRBD2 | few | TRBV20-1 | TGCAGTGCTTTTAGCGGGGGGAACTCCTACAATGAGCAGTTCTTC | CSAFSGGNSYNEQFF
TRBJ2-1 | - | once | TRBV23-1 | TGCGCCAGCAATGGGTCGGGATTAAACAATGAGCAGTTCTTC | CASNGSGLNNEQFF
TRBJ1-6 | TRBD1 | - | TRBV2 | TGTGCCAGCAGAAGCTCGCCGGGACAGAATAATTCACCCCTCCACTTT | CASRSSPGQNNSPLHF
TRBJ1-6 | TRBD1 | few | TRBV28 | TGTGCCAGCAGGAGAGGGACAGGGGTAAATAATTCACCCCTCCACTTT | CASRRGTGVNNSPLHF
TRBJ2-7 | - | - | TRBV7-9 | TGTGCCAGCAGCTTAGGGCTGGGGACATCCTACGAGCAGTACTTC | CASSLGLGTSYEQYF
TRBJ1-4 | TRBD1 | many | TRBV6-5 | TGTGCCAGCAGTTATAGGATACAGGGGGATGAAAAACTGTTTTTT | CASSYRIQGDEKLFF
TRBJ2-5 | TRBD2 | few | TRBV29-1 | TGCAGCGTGGCCCTGGGAGGGGCCGAGGAGACCCAGTACTTC | CSVALGGAEETQYF
TRBJ2-1 | - | few | TRBV24-1 | TGTGCCACCAGTAGCAGACCGGATGAGCAGTTCTTC | CATSSRPDEQFF
TRBJ2-3 | TRBD2 | few | TRBV3-1 | TGTGCCAGCAGACTAGCGGGAGGTGTAGATACGCAGTATTTT | CASRLAGGVDTQYF
TRBJ2-1 | - | - | TRBV18 | TGTGCCAGCTCACAAACAAGTTACAATGAGCAGTTCTTC | CASSQTSYNEQFF
TRBJ2-3 | - | - | TRBV9 | TGTGCCAGCAGCGTAGGGGTAGATACGCAGTATTTT | CASSVGVDTQYF
TRBJ2-2 | TRBD1 | many | TRBV2 | TGTGCCAGCAGTGCGGACAGGGGAATTGGGGAGCTGTTTTTT | CASSADRGIGELFF
TRBJ1-5 | - | few | TRBV18 | TGTGCCAGCGCTCCACCCGGGGTCCCTAATCAGCCCCAGCATTTT | CASAPPGVPNQPQHF
TRBJ2-1 | TRBD1 | - | TRBV7-2 | TGTGCCAGCAGCTTAGCTGGTTACCTGAGGGGGACAGAACCATACAATGAGCAGTTCTTC | CASSLAGYLRGTEPYNEQFF
TRBJ2-3 | TRBD2 | - | TRBV20-1 | TGCAGTGCTATTCGACTAGCGGGCGTGGGGTATACGCAGTATTTT | CSAIRLAGVGYTQYF
TRBJ2-5 | TRBD2 | - | TRBV5-1 | TGCGCCAGCAGCTTGGGATGGCGGGGGAATCAAGAGACCCAGTACTTC | CASSLGWRGNQETQYF
TRBJ2-7 | TRBD2 | - | TRBV28 | TGTGCCAGCAGTTTAGCGGGAGCCGAGCAGTACTTC | CASSLAGAEQYF
TRBJ1-5 | - | - | TRBV6-1 | TGTGCCAGCAACCAGGGTATGGGCAATCAGCCCCAGCATTTT | CASNQGMGNQPQHF
TRBJ2-3 | - | - | TRBV20-1 | TGCAGTGCTAGGGGAGATGGTCGGGCAGATACGCAGTATTTT | CSARGDGRADTQYF
TRBJ1-1 | - | few | TRBV27 | TGTGCCAGCATGTCGTTTTGGGTTCATGAAGCTTTCTTT | CASMSFWVHEAFF
TRBJ2-4 | - | many | TRBV6-1 | TGTGCCAGCAGCTCGTTCTCGGCCAAAAACATTCAGTACTTC | CASSSFSAKNIQYF
TRBJ2-1 | - | few | TRBV27 | TGTGCCAGCAGTTTATCGATCCTCAATGAGCAGTTCTTC | CASSLSILNEQFF
TRBJ1-1 | - | few | TRBV3-1 | TGTGCCAGCAGCTGGGGGCAAACTGAAGCTTTCTTT | CASSWGQTEAFF
TRBJ2-3 | TRBD1 | - | TRBV10-3 | TGTGCCATCAGTGATCCGGGACAGGGCTCCACAGATACGCAGTATTTT | CAISDPGQGSTDTQYF
TRBJ1-5 | TRBD1 | few | TRBV25-1 | TGTGCCAGCAGTGCATCCGGACAGGGGAAAAATCAGCCCCAGCATTTT | CASSASGQGKNQPQHF
TRBJ2-1 | - | few | TRBV7-8 | TGTGCCAGCAGCGTACAGGAATCCCATGAGCAGTTCTTC | CASSVQESHEQFF
TRBJ2-1 | TRBD2 | - | TRBV7-8 | TGTGCCAGCAGCTCCCGCAGCATGGGGGGGAGGCAGTTCTTC | CASSSRSMGGRQFF
TRBJ2-1 | - | - | TRBV7-9 | TGTGCCAGCAGCCGCGGACGCCCAGAGCAGTTCTTC | CASSRGRPEQFF
TRBJ2-7 | TRBD2 | few | TRBV7-6 | TGTGCCAGCAGCTTAGAAAGCGGGAGTCAACACGAGCAGTACTTC | CASSLESGSQHEQYF
TRBJ1-2 | - | - | TRBV4-1 | TGCGCCAGCAGCCCGACCGAGCAAGCTAACTATGGCTACACCTTC | CASSPTEQANYGYTF
TRBJ2-2 | - | many | TRBV5-1 | TGCGCCAGCAAGCGGCAGGGTGCCACCGGGGAGCTGTTTTTT | CASKRQGATGELFF
TRBJ2-2 | TRBD2 | few | TRBV20-1 | TGCAGTGCTAGAGATCTAGCGGGGACGAACACCGGGGAGCTGTTTTTT | CSARDLAGTNTGELFF
TRBJ1-2 | TRBD1 | few | TRBV12-3/TRBV12-4 | TGTGCCAGCAGTTTCTCTGGGGACAGGATTTATGGCTACACCTTC | CASSFSGDRIYGYTF
TRBJ2-1 | - | - | TRBV7-9 | TGTGCCAGCACCAAGTCAGCCGGGGGGCCTGATGAGCAGTTCTTC | CASTKSAGGPDEQFF
TRBJ2-1 | TRBD2 | many | TRBV7-8 | TGTGCCAGCAGCCCCCCCCTCAGGCTAGCGGGAGGATACAATGAGCAGTTCTTC | CASSPPLRLAGGYNEQFF
TRBJ2-1 | - | - | TRBV2 | TGTGCCAGCAGTGAAGGACTTCAGTACAATGAGCAGTTCTTC | CASSEGLQYNEQFF
TRBJ2-1 | TRBD1 | - | TRBV20-1 | TGCAGTGCTATTCGGGGACAGGGGGTTAATGAGCAGTTCTTC | CSAIRGQGVNEQFF
TRBJ2-1 | TRBD1 | few | TRBV11-2 | TGTGCCAGCAGCTTCGGGACAGTCTCCTACAATGAGCAGTTCTTC | CASSFGTVSYNEQFF
TRBJ1-1 | - | many | TRBV6-5 | TGTGCCAGCAGTTGGGGGGAGAACACTGAAGCTTTCTTT | CASSWGENTEAFF
TRBJ2-7 | TRBD1 | - | TRBV7-3 | TGTGCCAGCAGGCCTCCCGGGACAGAAATATACGAGCAGTACTTC | CASRPPGTEIYEQYF
TRBJ2-1 | - | few | TRBV29-1 | TGCAGCGTTGGGCGGGACCATCCTTTAGTGAATGAGCAGTTCTTC | CSVGRDHPLVNEQFF
TRBJ2-1 | - | - | TRBV20-1 | TGCAGTGCTAGAAGGGCCCAGGGATCCTACAATGAGCAGTTCTTC | CSARRAQGSYNEQFF
TRBJ2-2 | TRBD2 | few | TRBV20-1 | TGCAGTGCTAGCGGGCTAGCGGGAAGAGCCGGGGAGCTGTTTTTT | CSASGLAGRAGELFF
TRBJ2-1 | TRBD2 | few | TRBV7-3 | TGTGCCAGCAGCTTAACGTCCGGACTAGACGGGGAGCAGTTCTTC | CASSLTSGLDGEQFF
TRBJ2-3 | TRBD1 | - | TRBV5-8 | TGTGCCAGCAGCGAACAGGGGGCCGGGGATACGCAGTATTTT | CASSEQGAGDTQYF
TRBJ2-7 | TRBD1 | - | TRBV6-2/TRBV6-3 | TGTGCCAGCAGTTCCGGGACAGGCTTTACGAGCAGTACTTACGAGCAGTACTTC | CASSSGTGFTSSTYEQYF
TRBJ2-5 | TRBD1 | - | TRBV28 | TGTGCCAGCAGTTTTTTACGGACAGGGGAAGAGACCCAGTACTTC | CASSFLRTGEETQYF
TRBJ1-3 | - | many | TRBV6-1 | TGTGCCAGCAGAAACCGGGGGGCGGGAGGAAACACCATATATTTT | CASRNRGAGGNTIYF
TRBJ1-1 | TRBD1 | many | TRBV2 | TGTGCCAGCAGCGGGACAGGGCACACTGAAGCTTTCTTT | CASSGTGHTEAFF
TRBJ1-4 | - | few | TRBV12-3/TRBV12-4 | TGTGCCAGCAGCTTAGCCCGCACCGAAAAACTGTTTTTT | CASSLARTEKLFF
TRBJ1-2 | - | few | TRBV5-1 | TGCGCCAGCAGCTTGACAGGGCGAGAGGGCTACACCTTC | CASSLTGREGYTF
TRBJ1-1 | - | many | TRBV4-1 | TGCGCCAGCAGCCAAGTTGGGCAGAAGAACACTGAAGCTTTCTTT | CASSQVGQKNTEAFF
TRBJ2-7 | - | - | TRBV7-9 | TGTGCCAGCAGCGCACTAGCACAGGGGCCCTACTCCTACGAGCAGTACTTC | CASSALAQGPYSYEQYF
TRBJ2-1 | - | - | TRBV11-3 | TGTGCCAGCAGTTCTAGGGGGGCGTCCTACAATGAGCAGTTCTTC | CASSSRGASYNEQFF
TRBJ1-5 | TRBD1 | few | TRBV12-3/TRBV12-4 | TGTGCCAGCAGTCGACAGGGCTACAATCAGCCCCAGCATTTT | CASSRQGYNQPQHF
TRBJ2-1 | TRBD2 | - | TRBV20-1 | TGCAGTGCTGGACCAGCGGGACTCTACAATGAGCAGTTCTTC | CSAGPAGLYNEQFF
TRBJ2-7 | - | - | TRBV14 | TGTGCCAGCAGCCAAGGGGTTCTAACAGGGTCGGGTTCCTACGAGCAGTACTTC | CASSQGVLTGSGSYEQYF
TRBJ2-1 | TRBD1 | many | TRBV29-1 | TGCAGCGTTCCGGATCTACAGGGGTATGAGCAGTTCTTC | CSVPDLQGYEQFF
TRBJ2-5 | - | few | TRBV2 | TGTGCCAGCAGAGGACCCGGACTTCAAGAGACCCAGTACTTC | CASRGPGLQETQYF